This TCR beta chain was recovered during a study of T cells in Graves' hyperthyroidism and ophthalmopathy. Amplification of TCR beta CDR3 regions used RNA as the template. A first-round RT-PCR of the TCR CDR3 used the HTBI primer set. A single record per CDR3 protein comes from TCRdb applying MiXCR to the multiplex PCR reads. The sample has some 620,000 distinct CDR3 sequences, 15% to 20% seen once. Germline-derived CDR1 and CDR2 are MNHNS and SASEGT. The CDR3 loop spans 17 amino acids. V shed 7 bases and J shed 3 bases, with 22 bases lying between them. The source material was blood. The receptor was isolated from a woman in her twenties or thirties with Graves' hyperthyroidism. The V and J genes are TRBV6-1 and TRBJ2-1; possibly TRBD1 for D (6 bases). The CDR3 reads CASTGRGLDRFYNEQFF. CDR3 sequence (DNA): TGTGCCAGCACCGGACGGGGCTTGGACAGATTCTACAATGAGCAGTTCTTC.